A single sample is the source of the 22 T cell receptor beta chains below, sequenced in a study of cytomegalovirus exposure and HLA in healthy donors. Primers included in the PCR were 60 Vbeta and 13 Jbeta primers. Profiled with immunoSEQ multiplex PCR; TCRdb holds only in-frame clones, not every one. The sample lists around 220,000 clones, 65% to 90% occurring once. Sequenced sample: PBMCs. These receptors all come from a girl between 5 and 17 years old in good health and CMV-seronegative.

This clone has just one count. The genes are TRBV5-4 and TRBJ2-2, with TRBD1 matching 8 bases. The CDR3 is 15 residues long. Germline V gives CDR1 SGHNT, CDR2 YYREEE (reference sequence). Germline trimming cut 4 bases from V and 6 bases from J; bases unmatched to any gene: 8. CDR3 residues: CASSRAGGRAGELFF. The CDR3 DNA is TGTGCCAGCAGCCGCGCAGGGGGCCGAGCCGGGGAGCTGTTTTTT.

This rearrangement joins TRBV20-1 to TRBJ1-1; unclear D gene. The CDR3 has 11 amino acids. Trimming removed 3 bases at V and 3 bases at J, with 5 bases between. Germline-derived CDR1 and CDR2 are DFQATT and SNEGSKA (reference sequence). This CDR3 reads CSASADTEAFF. CDR3 DNA: TGCAGTGCTAGTGCGGACACTGAAGCTTTCTTT.

This clone has just one count. This sequence joins TRBV11-3 and TRBJ2-3, with 9 bases lining up with TRBD2. The V segment lost 5 bases and the J segment 1 base; nucleotides outside the gene matches: 7. This CDR3 has 16 residues. Germline CDR1 SGHNT, CDR2 YENEEA. The CDR3 DNA follows: TGTGCCAGCAGCGGCGGGGGGGCGGATGGCACAGATACGCAGTATTTT. Protein: CASSGGGADGTDTQYF. Based on the CDR3 plus reference TRBV11-3 and TRBJ2-3, the full variable domain is EAGVVQSPRYKIIEKKQPVAFWCNPISGHNTLYWYLQNLGQGPELLIRYENEEAVDDSQLPKDRFSAERLKGVDSTLKIQPAELGDSAVYLCASSGGGADGTDTQYFGPGTRLTVL.

The J gene is TRBJ2-3, the V gene TRBV9, with D possibly matching TRBD2 (7 bases). The CDR3 is 16 amino acids. In germline, CDR1 is SGDLS, CDR2 YYNGEE. The V and J ends lost 2 bases and 5 bases respectively, with 18 bases between them. The CDR3 nucleotides read TGTGCCAGCAGCGTGGGACCGGGCGGGGGCCAAGATACGCAGTATTTT. It translates to CASSVGPGGGQDTQYF.

The rearrangement joins TRBV11-1 to TRBJ1-2; 10 nucleotides line up with TRBD1. Germline values: CDR1 SGHAT, CDR2 FQDESV (reference sequence). This CDR3 has 15 amino acids. V lost 2 bases, J lost 8 bases, and 8 bases stayed unmatched. In DNA form, the CDR3 reads TGTGCCAGCAGCTTAATCGGGACAGGGGCCCGCGGCTACACCTTC. Its protein is CASSLIGTGARGYTF.

Here the CDR3 DNA reads TGTGCCAGCAGTTTAACGGTTGGCGAGCAGTACTTC. Its protein product is CASSLTVGEQYF. This chain uses TRBV28 with TRBJ2-7; the D is unclear. CDR1 is MDHEN and CDR2 is SYDVKM in the germline V gene. CDR3 size: 12 residues. Trimming removed 2 bases from V and 6 bases from J, with 8 bases in between.

V and J are TRBV4-2 and TRBJ1-3; D uncertain. The CDR3 is 14 residues long. Germline V gene lookup returns CDR1 LGHNA and CDR2 YNFKEQ. V lost 1 base, J lost 5 bases, and 9 bases lay in between. DNA for the CDR3: TGTGCCAGCAGCCAAGCGGGATCTAGAAACACCATATATTTT. Its translation is CASSQAGSRNTIYF.

The table lists this clone with a count of one. The genes are TRBV11-2 and TRBJ1-2; tentatively, D is TRBD1 (6 bases). The CDR3 length is 17 residues. V lost 6 bases to trimming and J lost 1 base, with 21 bases between them. The germline V gene has CDR1 SGHAT and CDR2 FQNNGV. CDR3 sequence reads: CASSPTGLGAGNYGYTF. The CDR3 DNA sequence: TGTGCCAGCAGTCCCACAGGGTTAGGAGCTGGTAACTATGGCTACACCTTC.

The rearrangement links TRBV28 to TRBJ1-1; tentatively, D is TRBD1 (6 bases). The germline gives CDR1 MDHEN, CDR2 SYDVKM. V was cut by 6 bases and J by 8 bases, with 16 bases left in between. This CDR3 is built from 13 residues. The CDR3 loop reads CASSRTVIGEAFF. The CDR3 region has the DNA TGTGCCAGCAGCCGGACAGTGATCGGGGAAGCTTTCTTT.

V gene TRBV28 combines with J gene TRBJ1-1, with D unresolved. Trimming took 5 bases from V and 1 from J, leaving 17 bases between them. The CDR3 consists of 16 residues. Germline V gene lookup returns CDR1 MDHEN and CDR2 SYDVKM. CDR3 DNA: TGTGCCAGCAGTGACCGGGATCGAAGAAGGAACACTGAAGCTTTCTTT. Protein product: CASSDRDRRRNTEAFF.

This clone has a single count. CDR3 sequence: CASSQTDGLTRYTF. CDR3 DNA sequence: TGCGCCAGCAGCCAAACAGACGGCCTAACTCGCTACACCTTC. The genes are TRBV4-3 and TRBJ1-2; D unclear. The length of the CDR3 is 14 residues. Germline V gene sequence: CDR1 LGHNA, CDR2 YSLEER. V shed 2 bases and J shed 9 bases, with 16 bases lying between them.

The chain is built from TRBV21-1 and TRBJ2-7; TRBD2 is taken as the D call from the table, unchecked against the DNA. TRBV21-1 is tagged as a pseudogene. The CDR3 covers 14 residues. In DNA form, the CDR3 reads TGTGCCAGCAGCAATACTTTCGGGATGGACGAGCAGTACTTC. It is translated as CASSNTFGMDEQYF.

This sequence joins TRBV7-8 and TRBJ2-1; TRBD1 matches at 7 bases. Germline CDR1 SGHVS, CDR2 FQNEAQ. The CDR3 consists of 14 residues. The V segment lost 5 bases and the J segment 8 bases; nucleotides outside the gene matches: 9. CDR3 amino acids: CASSHRDSTHEQFF. The CDR3 nucleotides are TGTGCCAGCAGCCACCGGGACAGTACTCATGAGCAGTTCTTC.

The CDR3 protein is CSVEQAVSPNEQFF. Here the CDR3 DNA reads TGCAGCGTTGAACAAGCGGTGTCCCCCAATGAGCAGTTCTTC. V is TRBV29-1 and J is TRBJ2-1, with D maybe TRBD2 (5 bases). Trimming took 2 bases from V and 6 from J, leaving 14 bases between them. Germline loops: CDR1 SQVTM, CDR2 ANQGSEA. The CDR3 is made up of 14 amino acids.

The chain is built from TRBV23-1 and TRBJ2-1, with 10 positions matching TRBD1. Being an ORF, TRBV23-1 has a function that is uncertain. The CDR3 contains 18 residues. Germline trimming cut 6 bases from V and 8 bases from J; bases unmatched to any gene: 19. The CDR3 reads CASRPLFRDRGHNDEQFF. Here the CDR3 DNA reads TGCGCCAGCAGACCTCTTTTTAGGGACAGGGGACACAACGATGAGCAGTTCTTC.

The chain couples TRBV2 to TRBJ2-7; TRBD2 is a possible D gene (6 bases). The CDR3 extends over 13 amino acids. Germline CDR1 SNHLY, CDR2 FYNNEI. Trimming left V 7 bases short and J 4 bases short, with 14 bases between. This CDR3 is CASNREFTYEQYF. CDR3 DNA sequence: TGTGCCAGCAATCGGGAGTTTACGTACGAGCAGTACTTC.

The rearrangement links TRBV19 to TRBJ1-2, with a possible D match to TRBD1 (6 bases). The CDR3 totals 13 residues. V lost 9 bases, J lost 7 bases, and 18 bases lay in between. Germline V CDR1 and CDR2: LNHDA, SQIVND (reference sequence). CDR3 region: CARQGSTAVGYTF. Written as DNA, the CDR3 is TGTGCCAGACAGGGTTCAACGGCGGTTGGCTACACCTTC.

This clone appeared a few times. This sequence joins TRBV5-1 and TRBJ2-2, with 8 bases identical to TRBD2. The trim removed 9 bases at V and 9 bases at J, leaving 13 bases unmatched. The CDR3 is made up of 14 amino acids. CDR1 is SGHRS, CDR2 YFSETQ, per germline. For the CDR3, the DNA is TGCGCCACTACCCGGGAGGGAAACGTCCGGGAGCTGTTTTTT. It codes for CATTREGNVRELFF.

This chain joins TRBV7-3 and TRBJ2-2, with a possible D match to TRBD2 (5 bases). CDR1 and CDR2 from the germline V gene are SGHTA and FQGTGA. The V and J ends lost 2 bases and 1 base respectively, with 11 bases between them. The length of the CDR3 is 16 residues. The chain's CDR3 is CASSLAAGGNTGELFF. The DNA for the CDR3 is TGTGCCAGCAGCTTAGCCGCGGGCGGGAACACCGGGGAGCTGTTTTTT.

In DNA form, the CDR3 reads TGTGCCAGCAGCGATACGACTAGCGGGTACACAGATACGCAGTATTTT. It encodes CASSDTTSGYTDTQYF. V and J are TRBV5-6 and TRBJ2-3, with 10 bases identical to TRBD2. The CDR3 runs to 16 residues. With V trimmed by 4 bases and J by 2 bases, 7 bases remained unmatched. Germline values: CDR1 SGHDT, CDR2 YYEEEE.

This clone was detected only once. CDR3 loop: CASSVTAGRGTDTQYF. CDR3 nucleotide sequence: TGTGCCAGCAGTGTCACTGCGGGGAGGGGCACAGATACGCAGTATTTT. This rearrangement joins TRBV28 to TRBJ2-3, with TRBD2 identical over 7 bases. V lost 5 bases to trimming and J lost 1 base; unmatched junction nucleotides: 9. In germline, CDR1 is MDHEN, CDR2 SYDVKM. The CDR3 covers 16 residues.

V is TRBV5-1 and J is TRBJ1-3; D perhaps matches TRBD1 (6 bases). The CDR3 sequence is 18 residues long. Germline CDR1 and CDR2: SGHRS and YFSETQ. V lost 7 bases and J 4 bases, leaving 27 bases between the germline ends. CDR3 coding DNA: TGCGCCAGCGCTCTGGGACAAGCTCGGGGCGGATCGGGAAACACCATATATTTT. It yields the protein CASALGQARGGSGNTIYF.